This TCR beta chain was observed in a study of shared clonotypes between healthy human individuals. This clone turned up a few times. The CDR3 runs 11 residues. Germline loops: CDR1 ENHRY, CDR2 SYGVKD. The V end was cut by 6 bases, the J end by 7 bases, with 9 bases between. Approximately 28,000 T cell genomes (approximately 300 ng DNA) went into each PBMC replicate. The assay was immunoSEQ multiplex PCR, and TCRdb's table has in-frame clones only and misses some. Of about 490,000 clones listed, 75% to 85% are singletons. The sequencing sample was made of PBMCs. This sequence joins TRBV10-3 and TRBJ1-1; maybe TRBD1 (6 bases). This receptor was identified in a woman aged 40 to 50 in good health. Some clones in this sample may be carry-over from other donors' samples. CDR3 amino acids: CAIRGTREAFF. For the CDR3, the DNA is TGTGCCATCAGAGGGACACGTGAAGCTTTCTTT.